Each of the 2 T cell receptor beta chains below was sequenced from the same sample in a study of shared clonotypes between healthy human individuals. Clones were sequenced by immunoSEQ multiplex PCR, and TCRdb holds only the in-frame ones, with some missing. The table shows some 2 million clones, with 85% to 95% occurring only once. Material for sequencing was naive CD4+ T cells sorted from blood. Subset defined: CD45RA+ positively selected. These receptors all come from a man younger than 35 in good health.

V usage is TRBV5-6 and J usage is TRBJ2-7; no clear D. With 2 bases removed from V and 1 base from J, the gap between germline ends came to 10 bases. The length of the CDR3 is 14 residues. Germline CDR1 reads SGHDT; CDR2 reads YYEEEE. The CDR3 loop is CASSFFARSYEQYF. The DNA for the CDR3 is TGTGCCAGCAGCTTCTTCGCACGGTCCTACGAGCAGTACTTC.

The rearrangement uses TRBV2 and TRBJ2-6; D unclear. Germline CDR1 and CDR2: SNHLY and FYNNEI. Trimming stripped 5 bases from V and 0 bases from J, with 11 bases between. This CDR3 region has 16 residues. CDR3 region: CASSWQENSGANVLTF. CDR3 nucleotide sequence: TGTGCCAGCAGTTGGCAGGAAAACTCTGGGGCCAACGTCCTGACTTTC.